Below are 32 T cell receptor beta chains sequenced from a single sample in a study of tumor-infiltrating lymphocytes in primary liver carcinoma. Extraction also yielded germline DNA, while blood RNA was obtained from unsorted whole blood. From about 530 ng total RNA, TCR beta cDNA was generated with a primer in the constant region. A slightly modified ARM-PCR protocol with three nested multiplex PCR rounds produced these TCR beta libraries. The first two PCR rounds, roughly 11 cycles each, used TRBV1-TRBV30 forward primers and a C-beta reverse primer. TCRdb ran MiXCR on the multiplex PCR reads and lists one entry per CDR3 protein. The sample has fewer than 350,000 distinct CDR3 sequences, almost 65% seen once. The sequenced sample was peripheral blood. These receptors all come from a man in his forties or fifties with primary liver carcinoma and hepatitis B virus infection.

As for this clonotype: A clone one base away is much larger, so this may be a read error. The rearrangement uses TRBV29-1 and TRBJ1-1; tentative D call: TRBD1 (5 bases). The germline V gene encodes CDR1 SQVTM and CDR2 ANQGSEA. The CDR3 contains 15 residues. V lost 1 base to trimming and J lost 4 bases, with 16 bases between them. As DNA, the CDR3 is TGCAGCGTTGAAGTCCAGGGCGTTAGGCTCACTGAAGCTTTCTTT. This translates into CSVEVQGVRLTEAFF.

Note on this clonotype: This may be a read error, as it is one base from a much larger clone. This sequence joins TRBV29-1 and TRBJ1-1; D is unresolved. Germline V lookup: CDR1 SQVTM, CDR2 ANQGSEA. The CDR3 is 13 amino acids. The CDR3 is CSVEPQRNTEASF. The CDR3 DNA is TGCAGCGTTGAACCCCAGAGGAACACTGAAGCTTCCTTT.

As concerns this clonotype: A much larger clone differs from this one at a single base, so this may be a read error. The chain joins TRBV6-1 to TRBJ2-7, with D tentatively TRBD2 (5 bases). The CDR3 has 15 residues. The germline V gene encodes CDR1 MNHNS and CDR2 SASEGT. The CDR3 loop is CPSSDNAGKTYEQYF. In DNA form, the CDR3 reads TGTCCCAGCAGTGATAACGCCGGGAAAACCTACGAGCAGTACTTC.

This clonotype occurred a few times. The J gene is TRBJ2-6, the V gene TRBV5-1; TRBD1 aligns across 7 bases. CDR1 SGHRS and CDR2 YFSETQ come from the germline V gene. The ends lost 0 bases at V and 0 bases at J; junction bases unmatched: 6. There are 18 residues in the CDR3. DNA for the CDR3: TGCGCCAGCAGCTTGGGGGACAGCCTATCCTCTGGGGCCAACGTCCTGACTTTC. Translated: CASSLGDSLSSGANVLTF.

The chain couples TRBV11-2 to TRBJ1-4; weak D call: TRBD1 (5 bases). V lost 4 bases and J 10 bases, leaving 22 bases between the germline ends. The germline V gene has CDR1 SGHAT and CDR2 FQNNGV. The CDR3 is made up of 16 amino acids. The CDR3 here is CASSSFRDGVRGKLFF. The CDR3 DNA reads as TGTGCCAGCAGCTCTTTTCGTGATGGGGTGAGGGGAAAACTGTTTTTT.

This rearrangement joins TRBV5-4 to TRBJ2-7; no clear D. Trimming cost V 0 bases and J 6 bases, with 10 bases left between them. The CDR3 is 13 amino acids. Germline V gene sequence: CDR1 SGHNT, CDR2 YYREEE (reference sequence). In DNA, the CDR3 is TGTGCCAGCAGCTTGGGGTCGTGCGTCGAGCAGTACTTC. It codes for CASSLGSCVEQYF.

This clonotype showed up many times. This rearrangement joins TRBV6-2 or TRBV6-3 to TRBJ2-5; 11 bases fit TRBD2. J was trimmed by 4 bases and V by 5 bases; bases with no gene match: 21. This CDR3 contains 20 residues. CDR1 is MNHEY, CDR2 SVGEGT, per germline. DNA of the CDR3: TGTGCCAGCAGTAAAACCGGGACCGAAGTAGCGGGAGGGCTCCGAGAGACCCAGTACTTC. Protein sequence: CASSKTGTEVAGGLRETQYF.

The chain is built from TRBV9 and TRBJ2-1; TRBD1 might be the D (6 bases). This CDR3 is built from 16 residues. The V end lost 3 bases, the J end lost 5 bases, and 18 bases lay between the germline ends. Germline V gene data show CDR1 as SGDLS and CDR2 as YYNGEE. CDR3 region: CASSGLGAGAHNEQFF. The CDR3, as DNA: TGTGCCAGCAGCGGCTTAGGGGCAGGGGCCCACAATGAGCAGTTCTTC. Full variable domain (missing parts from reference TRBV9 and TRBJ2-1): DSGVTQTPKHLITATGQRVTLRCSPRSGDLSVYWYQQSLDQGLQFLIQYYNGEERAKGNILERFSAQQFPDLHSELNLSSLELGDSALYFCASSGLGAGAHNEQFFGPGTRLTVL.

The chain has TRBV11-2 and TRBJ2-7; maybe TRBD2 (6 bases). The germline V gene encodes CDR1 SGHAT and CDR2 FQNNGV. The V gene lost 2 bases and the J gene lost 8 bases, with 19 bases spanning the gap. The CDR3 is made up of 15 amino acids. This chain's CDR3 is CASSLTSRTGDQQYF. The CDR3 DNA is TGTGCCAGCAGCTTAACCTCCCGGACGGGGGACCAGCAGTACTTC.

The rearrangement uses TRBV24-1 and TRBJ2-2, with D perhaps matching TRBD1 (6 bases). The ends were cut back, 4 bases at V and 7 bases at J, with 15 bases in the middle. The CDR3 loop spans 15 amino acids. Germline V gene sequence: CDR1 KGHDR, CDR2 SFDVKD. CDR3 DNA: TGTGCCACCAGTGACCCGGGACAACGCGGCGGGGAGCTGTTTTTT. Translated: CATSDPGQRGGELFF.

Regarding this clonotype: A read error may explain this, as a much larger clone is one base away. This chain joins TRBV5-1 and TRBJ2-7; D is possibly TRBD1 (5 bases). The CDR3 consists of 15 residues. V dropped 0 bases and J dropped 3 bases, with 13 bases sitting between them. Germline lookup yields CDR1 SGHRS and CDR2 YFSETQ. DNA of the CDR3: TGCGCCAGCAGCTTGGGTACCGACAGAGGCTACGAGCAGTACTTC. The encoded protein is CASSLGTDRGYEQYF. Complete variable domain (other parts from reference TRBV5-1 and TRBJ2-7): KAGVTQTPRYLIKTRGQQVTLSCSPISGHRSVSWYQQTPGQGLQFLFEYFSETQRNKGNFPGRFSGRQFSNSRSEMNVSTLELGDSALYLCASSLGTDRGYEQYFGPGTRLTVT.

The rearrangement uses TRBV11-2 and TRBJ1-1, with 8 nucleotides matching TRBD1. The CDR3 is 15 residues long. From germline, CDR1 is SGHAT and CDR2 FQNNGV. With 5 bases clipped from V and 6 bases from J, the junction kept 11 bases outside the gene matches. The CDR3, as DNA: TGTGCCAGCAGCGCCAGGGCAGGGGGCCCGGCTGAAGCTTTCTTT. This sequence encodes CASSARAGGPAEAFF.

On this clonotype: The missing conserved phenylalanine or tryptophan at the end of this CDR3 makes a read error likely. V is TRBV11-2 and J is TRBJ2-3, with D perhaps matching TRBD1 (6 bases). This CDR3 is built from 17 residues. Looked up from germline, CDR1 is SGHAT and CDR2 is FQNNGV. The CDR3 DNA is TGTGCCAGCAGCCCCTGGGGGTTGCAGGGGCGGGCAGATATGCAGTATTAT. The encoded protein is CASSPWGLQGRADMQYY.

V and J are TRBV11-2 and TRBJ2-5, with 7 nucleotides matching TRBD2. The ends lost 3 bases at V and 1 base at J; junction bases unmatched: 8. The CDR3 sequence is 16 residues long. Germline lookup yields CDR1 SGHAT and CDR2 FQNNGV. CDR3 residues: CASSLSDGGIQETQYF. CDR3 bases: TGTGCCAGCAGCTTGAGTGACGGGGGGATCCAAGAGACCCAGTACTTC.

About this clonotype: A much larger clone lies one base from this, so it may be a read error. This chain joins TRBV5-5 and TRBJ2-6, with unresolved D. Trimming left V 5 bases short and J 0 bases short, with 12 bases between. CDR1 is SGHKS, CDR2 YYEKEE, per germline (reference sequence). The CDR3 consists of 16 residues. Here the CDR3 reads CASSRHTISGANVLTF. The DNA for the CDR3 is TGTGCCAGCAGTCGACATACCATCTCTGGGGCCAACGTCCTGACTTTC. Using reference TRBV5-5 and TRBJ2-6 for the parts outside the CDR3, the full variable domain is DAGVTQSPTHLIKTRGQQVTLRCSPISGHKSVSWYQQVLGQGPQFIFQYYEKEERGRGNFPDRFSARQFPNYSSELNVNALLLGDSALYLCASSRHTISGANVLTFGAGSRLTVL.

To note about this clonotype: An end of the junction differs from the germline gene, which may be a read error. CDR3 nucleotide sequence: TGTGCCAGCAGTCAAAGAGTTTCTGGCGGGAGGGTTTACTACGATGAGCAGTTCTTC. Protein sequence: CASSQRVSGGRVYYDEQFF. The chain is built from TRBV11-2 and TRBJ2-1; 9 nucleotides align to TRBD2. CDR3 length equals 19 residues. The germline V gene encodes CDR1 SGHAT and CDR2 FQNNGV. The full variable domain, completed using reference TRBV11-2 and TRBJ2-1, is EAGVAQSPRYKIIEKRQSVAFWCNPISGHATLYWYQQILGQGPKLLIQFQNNGVVDDSQLPKDRFSAERLKGVDSTLKIQPAKLEDSAVYLCASSQRVSGGRVYYDEQFFGPGTRLTVL.

This clonotype was observed a handful of times. The gene calls are TRBV5-5 and TRBJ1-1; the D is unclear. In germline, CDR1 is SGHKS, CDR2 YYEKEE (reference sequence). V was clipped by 1 base and J by 4 bases, with 11 bases between them. CDR3 size: 14 residues. The DNA of the CDR3 is TGTGCCAGCAGCTTGAGCGGGGTTGGCACTGAAGCTTTCTTT. It is translated as CASSLSGVGTEAFF.

The count of this clonotype is one. This may be a read error, as it is one base from a much larger clone. J is TRBJ2-7 and V is TRBV6-1; 9 bases match TRBD2. The V gene's germline CDR1 is MNHNS and CDR2 SASEGT. This CDR3 spans 14 amino acids. The CDR3 reads CAATKASGTNERYF. The CDR3 bases are TGTGCCGCCACGAAGGCTAGCGGGACCAACGAGCGGTACTTC.

J is TRBJ1-3 and V is TRBV5-5, with D possibly TRBD1 on 5 matching bases. From germline, CDR1 is SGHKS and CDR2 YYEKEE (reference sequence). The ends were cut back, 7 bases at V and 0 bases at J, with 17 bases in the middle. This CDR3 has 16 amino acids. CDR3 bases: TGTGCCAGCCAGCCGCCGGGACGGAGCTCTGGAAACACCATATATTTT. Its protein is CASQPPGRSSGNTIYF.

Here the CDR3 DNA reads TGTGCCAGCAGCTTGGATTCCCTAAGATCCTACAATGAGCAGTTCTTC. Translating it yields CASSLDSLRSYNEQFF. The rearrangement uses TRBV11-2 and TRBJ2-1; D remains unclear. The CDR3 is 16 amino acids. Germline CDR1 and CDR2: SGHAT and FQNNGV. V lost 3 bases to trimming and J lost 1 base, with 13 bases between them. The whole variable domain, filled in from reference TRBV11-2 and TRBJ2-1, reads EAGVAQSPRYKIIEKRQSVAFWCNPISGHATLYWYQQILGQGPKLLIQFQNNGVVDDSQLPKDRFSAERLKGVDSTLKIQPAKLEDSAVYLCASSLDSLRSYNEQFFGPGTRLTVL.

A few counts support this clonotype. Possible read error: a much larger clone is one base away. The chain combines TRBV5-1 with TRBJ2-7, with a weak D call TRBD2 (5 bases). CDR3 size: 15 residues. Looked up from germline, CDR1 is SGHRS and CDR2 is YFSETQ. DNA of the CDR3: TGCGCCAACAGCTTGGGATCTAGCAAAGGAGACGAGCAGTACTTC. It codes for CANSLGSSKGDEQYF.

Notes on this clonotype: Given a much more abundant clone one base away, this may be a read error. DNA of the CDR3: TGTGCCAGCAGTCTAAACGGGCGTCCCGAAGCTTTATTT. It codes for CASSLNGRPEALF. The chain combines TRBV6-2 or TRBV6-3 with TRBJ1-1; D gene unclear. CDR1 is MNHEY and CDR2 is SVGEGT in the germline V gene. This CDR3 is built from 13 residues.

On this clonotype: Germline and junction disagree at one end, which may indicate a read error. The V call is TRBV11-1, the J call TRBJ2-1; perhaps TRBD2 as D (6 bases). Germline CDR1 SGHAT, CDR2 FQDESV (reference sequence). There are 17 residues in the CDR3. The CDR3 protein is CASSLRLSGAAYNEQFF. The DNA of the CDR3 is TGTGCCAGTAGCTTGAGACTATCGGGAGCGGCCTACAATGAACAGTTCTTC.

The chain joins TRBV5-1 to TRBJ2-7; TRBD1 matches 8 bases. The V and J ends lost 3 bases and 3 bases, in that order; junction bases with no gene match: 8. CDR1 and CDR2 (germline): SGHRS, YFSETQ. The CDR3 runs 15 residues. CDR3 sequence (DNA): TGCGCCAGCAGCTCAGGGGGCGGGAACCTCTACGAGCAGTACTTC. Amino acid sequence: CASSSGGGNLYEQYF.

This clonotype was recorded at least ten times. J is TRBJ2-1 and V is TRBV30; D not resolved. This CDR3 region has 13 residues. Germline values: CDR1 GTSNPN, CDR2 SVGIG (reference sequence). V shed 4 bases and J shed 4 bases, with 11 bases lying between them. CDR3 protein: CAWTPATYNEQFF. The CDR3 DNA reads as TGTGCCTGGACTCCAGCGACTTACAATGAGCAGTTCTTC. The full variable domain, completed using reference TRBV30 and TRBJ2-1, is SQTIHQWPATLVQPVGSPLSLECTVEGTSNPNLYWYRQAAGRGLQLLFYSVGIGQISSEVPQNLSASRPQDRQFILSSKKLLLSDSGFYLCAWTPATYNEQFFGPGTRLTVL.

Regarding this clonotype: At one of its ends the junction is not consistent with the germline gene, which may arise from a read error. The chain combines TRBV10-3 with TRBJ2-1; maybe TRBD2 (6 bases). The CDR3 sequence is 15 residues long. The germline V gene encodes CDR1 ENHRY and CDR2 SYGVKD. As DNA, the CDR3 is TGTTCCATCAGTGAGTCCCGGGAGTCCTACAATGAGCAGTTCTTC. Translated, it gives CSISESRESYNEQFF.

This clonotype has just one count. The junction differs from germline at one of its ends, possibly a read error. This chain's CDR3 is CASSWTSWNYIEQFF. CDR3 bases: TGTGCCAGCAGTTGGACTAGCTGGAACTACATTGAGCAGTTTTTC. The chain is built from TRBV11-2 and TRBJ2-1, with 8 bases lining up with TRBD2. The CDR3 has 15 amino acids. Germline CDR1 SGHAT, CDR2 FQNNGV.

For this clonotype: With a much larger clone just one base away, this may be a read error. The chain has TRBV6-2 or TRBV6-3 and TRBJ2-7, with no clear D. Trimming shortened V by 5 bases and J by 7 bases, and 12 bases separated the two germline ends. The CDR3 is 12 amino acids. The germline gives CDR1 MNHEY, CDR2 SVGEGT. The CDR3 loop reads CASSDDLTEQYF. CDR3 DNA: TGTGCCAGCAGTGACGACTTGACAGAGCAGTACTTC.

This clonotype occurred many times. The rearrangement links TRBV11-2 to TRBJ2-5, with TRBD2 identical over 11 bases. J lost 4 bases, V lost 5 bases, and 9 bases had no gene match. The CDR3 is 16 amino acids. Germline-derived CDR1 and CDR2 are SGHAT and FQNNGV. The CDR3 region is CASSQDRLAGRETQYF. The CDR3 DNA follows: TGTGCCAGCAGCCAGGACCGACTAGCGGGAAGAGAGACCCAGTACTTC.

For this clonotype: No conserved phenylalanine or tryptophan is present at the end of the CDR3, so a read error is the likely explanation. The CDR3 coding sequence is TGTGCCAGCTTTTGCCCGGGACAGCAATCCTACGAGCAGTACTTA. The encoded protein is CASFCPGQQSYEQYL. The chain employs TRBV6-2 or TRBV6-3 and TRBJ2-7, with 7 bases identical to TRBD1. The CDR3 totals 15 residues. Trimming at V came to 8 bases and at J to 1 base, leaving 11 bases not matched to a gene. In germline, CDR1 is MNHEY, CDR2 SVGEGT.

Concerning this clonotype itself: An end of the junction differs from the germline gene, which may be a read error. The rearrangement links TRBV29-1 to TRBJ2-7; the D gene is possibly TRBD2 (5 bases). Looked up from germline, CDR1 is SQVTM and CDR2 is ANQGSEA. The CDR3 is made up of 11 amino acids. CDR3 bases: TGTAGGGTTGGGGAGACCTACGAGCAGTACTTC. Its protein product is CRVGETYEQYF.

This clonotype was found many times. CDR3 loop: CASSFLPNTEAFF. CDR3 DNA: TGTGCCAGCAGCTTCCTGCCGAACACTGAAGCTTTCTTT. The chain is built from TRBV5-4 and TRBJ1-1; D remains ambiguous. Germline V gene lookup returns CDR1 SGHNT and CDR2 YYREEE (reference sequence). The CDR3 spans 13 residues. With 2 bases removed from V and 1 base from J, the gap between germline ends came to 6 bases.